These 5 T cell receptor beta chains came from one sample sequenced in a study of T cell changes during pregnancy in multiple sclerosis. The table came from immunoSEQ multiplex PCR; TCRdb's copy has only in-frame clones and leaves some out. The table records tens of thousands of clones, around nine tenths of them present only once. This sample comprised peripheral blood, obtained in the second trimester of pregnancy. The receptors were sampled from a female donor with multiple sclerosis, enrolled in a pregnancy study.

This sequence joins TRBV5-4 and TRBJ2-5, with a weak D call TRBD2 (6 bases). This CDR3 comprises 14 residues. CDR1 is SGHNT, CDR2 YYREEE, per germline (reference sequence). The germline V and J ends were trimmed by 4 bases and 2 bases, with 12 bases remaining between them. The CDR3 here is CASSAGLRQETQYF. In nucleotides, the CDR3 is TGTGCCAGCAGCGCGGGACTCCGGCAAGAGACCCAGTACTTC.

This sequence joins TRBV4-3 and TRBJ2-7; D possibly corresponds to TRBD1 (6 bases). The CDR3 extends over 15 amino acids. Germline-derived CDR1 and CDR2 are LGHNA and YSLEER. V gave up 3 bases and J gave up 4 bases, with 16 bases separating them. CDR3 nucleotides: TGCGCCAGCAGCCATGGCCGGGACACGTCTTACGAGCAGTACTTC. It translates to CASSHGRDTSYEQYF.

This chain connects TRBV5-1 to TRBJ1-1, with 10 positions matching TRBD1. The germline V gene encodes CDR1 SGHRS and CDR2 YFSETQ. CDR3 length: 15 residues. V was clipped by 4 bases and J by 1 base; unmatched bases: 4. As DNA, the CDR3 is TGCGCCAGCAGCGGGCGACAGGGGGCGAACACTGAAGCTTTCTTT. It yields the protein CASSGRQGANTEAFF. Full variable domain (rest looked up from reference TRBV5-1 and TRBJ1-1): KAGVTQTPRYLIKTRGQQVTLSCSPISGHRSVSWYQQTPGQGLQFLFEYFSETQRNKGNFPGRFSGRQFSNSRSEMNVSTLELGDSALYLCASSGRQGANTEAFFGQGTRLTVV.

The V gene is TRBV27, the J gene TRBJ2-5, with 8 bases that match TRBD2. The CDR3 extends over 14 amino acids. Germline V gene lookup returns CDR1 MNHEY and CDR2 SMNVEV (reference sequence). V gave up 5 bases and J gave up 5 bases; unmatched junction bases: 7. CDR3 coding DNA: TGTGCCAGCAGTCCCAGGACTAGCCGGGAGACCCAGTACTTC. It specifies CASSPRTSRETQYF.

In its sample, this clone was seen once. The chain joins TRBV28 to TRBJ1-5, with 10 bases that match TRBD1. Germline V gene lookup returns CDR1 MDHEN and CDR2 SYDVKM. V gave up 3 bases and J gave up 5 bases; unmatched junction bases: 10. This CDR3 is 17 amino acids long. DNA for the CDR3: TGTGCCAGCAGTTTCGGCTGGACAGGGGGAAGGGATCAGCCCCAGCATTTT. Protein sequence: CASSFGWTGGRDQPQHF.